These 32 T cell receptor beta chains share one sample of origin, sequenced in a study of cytotoxic CD8 clonotypes in ibrutinib-treated CLL. This table comes from immunoSEQ multiplex PCR, and its TCRdb copy is limited to in-frame clones, with some not included. The sample has a few hundred thousand clones, roughly 71% seen once. Sequences were derived from PBMCs, sampled after 36 months of ibrutinib treatment. These receptors were collected from a human donor with chronic lymphocytic leukemia.

This chain uses TRBV29-1 with TRBJ1-1, with D maybe TRBD1 (6 bases). Per the germline V gene, CDR1 is SQVTM and CDR2 is ANQGSEA. V was clipped by 8 bases and J by 10 bases, with 17 bases between them. The CDR3 is made up of 11 amino acids. CDR3 nucleotide sequence: TGCAGCCCCTACAGGGCGTATACAGCTTTCTTT. The encoded protein is CSPYRAYTAFF.

V gene TRBV7-2 combines with J gene TRBJ1-5; D possibly corresponds to TRBD1 (6 bases). V gave up 3 bases and J gave up 9 bases, with 15 bases separating them. The CDR3 runs 14 residues. CDR1 and CDR2 (germline): SGHTA, FQGNSA. This chain's CDR3 is CASSFSGALAPQHF. The CDR3 nucleotides are TGTGCCAGCAGCTTTTCAGGGGCCCTGGCGCCCCAGCATTTT.

V is TRBV2 and J is TRBJ1-1; 8 nucleotides match TRBD1. Germline assignment: CDR1 SNHLY and CDR2 FYNNEI. The CDR3 is 11 amino acids. The J segment lost 7 bases and the V segment lost 11 bases, leaving 6 bases of the junction unmatched. As DNA, the CDR3 is TGTGCCGGCCAGGGGGCGCGTGAAGCTTTCTTT. Translation: CAGQGAREAFF.

This clone was seen a few times. The CDR3 region is CASSPRPTGELFF. In DNA form, the CDR3 reads TGTGCCAGCAGCCCCCGGCCCACCGGGGAGCTGTTTTTT. The chain has TRBV11-3 and TRBJ2-2; no clear D gene. Germline V gene data show CDR1 as SGHNT and CDR2 as YENEEA. The ends were cut back, 5 bases at V and 4 bases at J, with 8 bases in the middle. This CDR3 comprises 13 residues.

This chain connects TRBV2 to TRBJ1-2, with 7 bases matching TRBD1. Germline CDR1 and CDR2: SNHLY and FYNNEI. CDR3 length: 15 amino acids. V dropped 6 bases and J dropped 8; count of bases not matched to a gene: 15. The CDR3 nucleotides are TGTGCCAGCAGAACCGACAGGGCGGACGGGATGGGCTACACCTTC. It encodes CASRTDRADGMGYTF. The variable domain in full, with the rest retrieved from reference TRBV2 and TRBJ1-2, is EPEVTQTPSHQVTQMGQEVILRCVPISNHLYFYWYRQILGQKVEFLVSFYNNEISEKSEIFDDQFSVERPDGSNFTLKIRSTKLEDSAMYFCASRTDRADGMGYTFGSGTRLTVV.

V and J are TRBV19 and TRBJ2-3, with D uncertain. CDR1 LNHDA and CDR2 SQIVND come from the germline V gene (reference sequence). The CDR3 is 15 amino acids. The V and J ends lost 3 bases and 0 bases respectively, with 10 bases between them. CDR3 nucleotides: TGTGCCAGTAGTATTGGAGTACTTAGCACAGATACGCAGTATTTT. Residues: CASSIGVLSTDTQYF.

The CDR3: CATSMGVGRTYEQYF. CDR3 sequence (DNA): TGTGCCACCAGCATGGGCGTGGGCCGAACATACGAGCAGTACTTC. The chain links TRBV15 to TRBJ2-7; no clear D. The CDR3 loop spans 15 amino acids. Germline values: CDR1 LNHNV, CDR2 YYDKDF (reference sequence). The germline V and J ends were trimmed by 4 bases and 4 bases, with 17 bases remaining between them.

For this clone: A clone one base away is much larger, so this may be a read error. The chain combines TRBV7-3 with TRBJ2-7; tentative D call: TRBD1 (6 bases). CDR3 size: 13 residues. Trimming removed 3 bases from V and 0 bases from J, with 6 bases in between. CDR1 and CDR2 from the germline V gene are SGHTA and FQGTGA. The CDR3 loop is CASSLDSSYEQYF. In DNA form, the CDR3 reads TGTGCCAGCAGCTTGGACAGCTCCTACGAGCAGTACTTC.

The V and J genes are TRBV5-1 and TRBJ1-2; D remains unclear. Germline-derived CDR1 and CDR2 are SGHRS and YFSETQ. The CDR3 is 18 residues long. V was trimmed by 4 bases and J by 4 bases, leaving 26 bases between them. CDR3 bases: TGCGCCAGCAGCCCCTTTGTTCCCGCAGACCGTACACTCTATGGCTACACCTTC. Translating it yields CASSPFVPADRTLYGYTF.

This chain uses TRBV19 with TRBJ2-7; maybe TRBD1 (5 bases). CDR1 is LNHDA and CDR2 is SQIVND in the germline V gene (reference sequence). The CDR3 has 14 residues. The V and J ends lost 5 bases and 2 bases respectively, with 13 bases between them. This CDR3 is CASSSGHGPYEQYF. The CDR3 DNA is TGTGCCAGTAGTTCCGGACATGGCCCCTACGAGCAGTACTTC.

The V call is TRBV5-1, the J call TRBJ2-6; D is possibly TRBD2 (6 bases). V was trimmed by 5 bases and J by 1 base, leaving 10 bases between them. CDR1 is SGHRS and CDR2 is YFSETQ in the germline V gene. The CDR3 is made up of 15 amino acids. The CDR3 coding sequence is TGCGCCAGCAGTGGGGGAGGTTCTGGGGCCAACGTCCTGACTTTC. This translates into CASSGGGSGANVLTF. The variable domain in full, completed from reference TRBV5-1 and TRBJ2-6, reads KAGVTQTPRYLIKTRGQQVTLSCSPISGHRSVSWYQQTPGQGLQFLFEYFSETQRNKGNFPGRFSGRQFSNSRSEMNVSTLELGDSALYLCASSGGGSGANVLTFGAGSRLTVL.

The V gene is TRBV9, the J gene TRBJ1-2; no clear D. Trimming pared 4 bases from V and 6 bases from J, leaving 10 bases between. The CDR3 consists of 12 residues. Germline loops: CDR1 SGDLS, CDR2 YYNGEE. The CDR3, as DNA: TGTGCCAGCAGCCCTAGGAGGGATGGCTACACCTTC. This sequence encodes CASSPRRDGYTF.

The rearrangement joins TRBV4-3 to TRBJ1-2; 8 bases fit TRBD1. The CDR3 is 16 amino acids. Per germline, CDR1 LGHNA and CDR2 YSLEER. The V and J ends lost 1 base and 7 bases, in that order; junction bases with no gene match: 11. The CDR3 loop reads CASSQAVDRGYVGYTF. CDR3 in DNA: TGCGCCAGCAGCCAAGCCGTCGACAGGGGCTATGTTGGCTACACCTTC.

This clone was observed a few times. The J gene is TRBJ1-5, the V gene TRBV19; a weak D match, TRBD1 (5 bases). V dropped 5 bases and J dropped 7 bases, with 12 bases sitting between them. The CDR3 has 13 amino acids. Germline CDR1 reads LNHDA; CDR2 reads SQIVND (reference sequence). CDR3 protein: CASSGARVQPQHF. The CDR3 DNA reads as TGTGCCAGTAGTGGGGCCAGGGTCCAGCCCCAGCATTTT.

The J gene is TRBJ2-1, the V gene TRBV5-4; TRBD2 matches at 10 bases. Germline V lookup: CDR1 SGHNT, CDR2 YYREEE (reference sequence). The V gene end was trimmed by 1 base and the J gene end by 5 bases; junction bases not matched to a gene: 3. CDR3 length equals 15 residues. The CDR3 region has the DNA TGTGCCAGCAGCTTGAGGACTAGCGGAGACAATGAGCAGTTCTTC. This codes for CASSLRTSGDNEQFF. Full variable domain (missing parts from reference TRBV5-4 and TRBJ2-1): ETGVTQSPTHLIKTRGQQVTLRCSSQSGHNTVSWYQQALGQGPQFIFQYYREEENGRGNFPPRFSGLQFPNYSSELNVNALELDDSALYLCASSLRTSGDNEQFFGPGTRLTVL.

This clone appeared once. This sequence joins TRBV7-2 and TRBJ2-5; 10 nucleotides agree with TRBD1. The junction had 11 bases not matched to a gene; V was cut back by 2 bases and J by 2 bases. Germline CDR1 is SGHTA and CDR2 is FQGNSA. The CDR3 is made up of 18 amino acids. The CDR3 nucleotides read TGTGCCAGCAGCTTAAAAAGACGGGGACAGGGGAATCAAGAGACCCAGTACTTC. As protein: CASSLKRRGQGNQETQYF. The variable domain in full, completed from reference TRBV7-2 and TRBJ2-5, reads GAGVSQSPSNKVTEKGKDVELRCDPISGHTALYWYRQSLGQGLEFLIYFQGNSAPDKSGLPSDRFSAERTGGSVSTLTIQRTQQEDSAVYLCASSLKRRGQGNQETQYFGPGTRLLVL.

This rearrangement joins TRBV14 to TRBJ1-1; the D gene is possibly TRBD1 (5 bases). The CDR3 extends over 14 amino acids. Germline loops: CDR1 SGHDN, CDR2 FVKESK. V lost 10 bases, J lost 4 bases, and 19 bases lay in between. The CDR3 DNA reads as TGTGCCACCACATCTGCTGGGGCCGGCACTGAAGCTTTCTTT. It specifies CATTSAGAGTEAFF.

The chain recombines TRBV29-1 with TRBJ2-1; 8 bases line up with TRBD1. The J segment lost 8 bases and the V segment lost 1 base, leaving 7 bases of the junction unmatched. Germline CDR1 is SQVTM and CDR2 is ANQGSEA. CDR3 length equals 14 residues. The CDR3 nucleotides read TGCAGCGTTGAAGCGAGTCACAGGGGGTATGAGCAGTTCTTC. Protein: CSVEASHRGYEQFF.

The chain links TRBV28 to TRBJ2-3, with a possible D match to TRBD2 (5 bases). In germline, CDR1 is MDHEN, CDR2 SYDVKM. The V end was cut by 2 bases, the J end by 3 bases, with 12 bases between. The CDR3 contains 15 residues. The CDR3 loop reads CASSLGSGRTDTQYF. Here the CDR3 DNA reads TGTGCCAGCAGTTTAGGTAGTGGGAGAACAGATACGCAGTATTTT.

This chain connects TRBV2 to TRBJ1-1; no reliable D call. The CDR3 is 14 amino acids. Germline CDR1 reads SNHLY; CDR2 reads FYNNEI. The V end was cut by 6 bases, the J end by 5 bases, with 16 bases between. In DNA, the CDR3 is TGTGCCAGCAGAGGGTCGTCGATTTCGACTGAAGCTTTCTTT. It specifies CASRGSSISTEAFF. Full variable domain (missing parts from reference TRBV2 and TRBJ1-1): EPEVTQTPSHQVTQMGQEVILRCVPISNHLYFYWYRQILGQKVEFLVSFYNNEISEKSEIFDDQFSVERPDGSNFTLKIRSTKLEDSAMYFCASRGSSISTEAFFGQGTRLTVV.

The rearrangement links TRBV7-2 to TRBJ1-4, with D perhaps TRBD1 (6 bases). Germline values: CDR1 SGHTA, CDR2 FQGNSA. The CDR3 is 14 residues long. V lost 4 bases and J lost 7, with 13 bases in between. The CDR3 DNA follows: TGTGCCAGCAGCTACCGGGGGCGAGGTGAAAAACTGTTTTTT. Amino acid sequence: CASSYRGRGEKLFF.

CDR3 coding DNA: TGCGCCAGCAGTGACGGGAGCCCTCACGAGCAGTACTTC. Translation gives CASSDGSPHEQYF. The rearrangement uses TRBV5-1 and TRBJ2-7; tentatively, D is TRBD2 (6 bases). The CDR3 sequence is 13 residues long. Germline CDR1 reads SGHRS; CDR2 reads YFSETQ. V lost 5 bases, J lost 5 bases, and 14 bases lay in between.

The chain employs TRBV18 and TRBJ2-5, with D uncertain. Deletions cut 0 bases from V and 5 bases from J, with 13 bases between. Germline V gene sequence: CDR1 KGHSH, CDR2 LQKENI. CDR3 size: 15 residues. CDR3 protein: CASSPPEALGETQYF. In nucleotides, the CDR3 is TGTGCCAGCTCACCACCTGAAGCACTTGGGGAGACCCAGTACTTC.

The chain employs TRBV7-9 and TRBJ2-5; D remains ambiguous. Trimming pared 3 bases from V and 5 bases from J, leaving 10 bases between. Germline CDR1 is SEHNR and CDR2 is FQNEAQ (reference sequence). The length of the CDR3 is 13 residues. The CDR3 loop reads CASSFGFGETQYF. The CDR3, as DNA: TGTGCCAGCAGCTTCGGTTTCGGGGAGACCCAGTACTTC.

The chain links TRBV5-1 to TRBJ1-6; 7 positions match TRBD1. The V and J ends lost 2 bases and 4 bases, in that order; junction bases with no gene match: 0. Germline lookup yields CDR1 SGHRS and CDR2 YFSETQ. This CDR3 comprises 14 residues. The CDR3 DNA reads as TGCGCCAGCAGCTTCAGGGGGTATAATTCACCCCTCCACTTT. It encodes CASSFRGYNSPLHF.

The V call is TRBV18, the J call TRBJ2-2; 10 bases are a match to TRBD2. J lost 6 bases, V lost 1 base, and 14 bases had no gene match. CDR3 length: 19 amino acids. Germline V lookup: CDR1 KGHSH, CDR2 LQKENI. CDR3 nucleotides: TGTGCCAGCTCACCACTGTCGGCTAGCGGGAGCCGAGGCGCCGGGGAGCTGTTTTTT. Protein sequence: CASSPLSASGSRGAGELFF.

The sample holds a few counts of this clone. V usage is TRBV6-5 and J usage is TRBJ2-2; 9 bases fit TRBD1. Germline V CDR1 and CDR2: MNHEY, SVGAGI. With V trimmed by 7 bases and J by 4 bases, 4 bases remained unmatched. The CDR3 consists of 14 residues. DNA for the CDR3: TGTGCCAGCAAGGACAGGGGAGGCACCGGGGAGCTGTTTTTT. Protein sequence: CASKDRGGTGELFF.

V and J are TRBV9 and TRBJ2-2; D is uncertain. Germline-derived CDR1 and CDR2 are SGDLS and YYNGEE. The V end was cut by 0 bases, the J end by 6 bases, with 3 bases between. This CDR3 comprises 12 residues. CDR3 protein: CASSVAPGELFF. CDR3 bases: TGTGCCAGCAGCGTAGCACCCGGGGAGCTGTTTTTT.

The chain couples TRBV7-2 to TRBJ1-1, with D uncertain. The CDR3 is 15 residues long. Germline lookup yields CDR1 SGHTA and CDR2 FQGNSA. V was cut by 1 base and J by 0 bases, with 9 bases left in between. DNA for the CDR3: TGTGCCAGCAGCTTAGATCGGCAGGTGAACACTGAAGCTTTCTTT. As protein: CASSLDRQVNTEAFF.

The chain joins TRBV4-1 to TRBJ2-2, with 7 bases aligning to TRBD1. The CDR3 is 15 residues long. Trimming at V came to 4 bases and at J to 4 bases, leaving 6 bases not matched to a gene. Germline V gives CDR1 MGHRA, CDR2 YSYEKL. CDR3 bases: TGCGCCAGCAGCCCGCCAGGGGGTCCCACCGGGGAGCTGTTTTTT. Protein: CASSPPGGPTGELFF.

This clone was seen only a few times. The chain combines TRBV7-6 with TRBJ2-3; 11 bases are shared with TRBD1. V lost 5 bases to trimming and J lost 6 bases; unmatched junction nucleotides: 10. Per germline, CDR1 SGHVS and CDR2 FNYEAQ. This CDR3 comprises 16 residues. As DNA, the CDR3 is TGTGCCAGCAGCCCGGGACAGGGGGTACTGACGGATACGCAGTATTTT. Translating gives CASSPGQGVLTDTQYF.

The genes are TRBV4-2 and TRBJ2-7; 9 positions match TRBD1. The CDR3 runs 15 residues. Germline loops: CDR1 LGHNA, CDR2 YNFKEQ. V shed 3 bases and J 3 bases; nucleotides not matched to a gene: 6. The CDR3 is CASSHYGQGNYEQYF. CDR3 nucleotides: TGTGCCAGCAGCCATTATGGACAGGGGAACTACGAGCAGTACTTC.